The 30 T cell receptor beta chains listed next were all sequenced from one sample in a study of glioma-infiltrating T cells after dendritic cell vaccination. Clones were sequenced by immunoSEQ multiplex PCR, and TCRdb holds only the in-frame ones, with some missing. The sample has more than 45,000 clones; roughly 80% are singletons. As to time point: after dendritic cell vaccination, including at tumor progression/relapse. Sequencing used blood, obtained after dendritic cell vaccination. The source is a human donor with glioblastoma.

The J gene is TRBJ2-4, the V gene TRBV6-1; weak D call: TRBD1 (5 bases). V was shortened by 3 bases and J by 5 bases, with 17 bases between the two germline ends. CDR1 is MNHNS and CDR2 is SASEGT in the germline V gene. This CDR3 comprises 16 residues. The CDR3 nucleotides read TGTGCCAGCAGTGACCATCAGGGTGGTTGGGAAAACATTCAGTACTTC. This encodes CASSDHQGGWENIQYF.

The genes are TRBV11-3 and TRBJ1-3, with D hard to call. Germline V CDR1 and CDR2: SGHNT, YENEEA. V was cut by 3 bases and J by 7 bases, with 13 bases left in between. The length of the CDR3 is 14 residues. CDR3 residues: CASSLFATENTIYF. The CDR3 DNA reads TGTGCCAGCAGCTTGTTTGCCACTGAGAACACCATATATTTT.

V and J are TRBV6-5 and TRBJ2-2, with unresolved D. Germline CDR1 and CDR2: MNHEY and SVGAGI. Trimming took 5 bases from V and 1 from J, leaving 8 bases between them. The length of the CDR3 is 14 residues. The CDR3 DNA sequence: TGTGCCAGCAGTGACATTAAGAACACCGGGGAGCTGTTTTTT. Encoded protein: CASSDIKNTGELFF.

The CDR3 spells CASSHALVETQYF. In DNA, the CDR3 is TGCGCCAGCAGCCACGCACTAGTAGAGACCCAGTACTTC. This chain connects TRBV4-1 to TRBJ2-5; tentatively, D is TRBD2 (5 bases). The V gene lost 3 bases and the J gene lost 4 bases, with 9 bases spanning the gap. Germline CDR1 MGHRA, CDR2 YSYEKL. The CDR3 totals 13 residues.

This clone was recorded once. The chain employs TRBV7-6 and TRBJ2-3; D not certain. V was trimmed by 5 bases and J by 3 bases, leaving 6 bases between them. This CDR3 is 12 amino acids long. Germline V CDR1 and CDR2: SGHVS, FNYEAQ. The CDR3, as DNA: TGTGCCAGCAGCAATAGAACAGATACGCAGTATTTT. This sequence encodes CASSNRTDTQYF.

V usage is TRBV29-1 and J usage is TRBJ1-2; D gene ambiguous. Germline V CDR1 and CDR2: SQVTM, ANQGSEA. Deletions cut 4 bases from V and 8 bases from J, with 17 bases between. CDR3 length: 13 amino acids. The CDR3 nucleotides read TGCAGCGTTGCTCGCGAGGGTTCGAGAGGCTACACCTTC. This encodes CSVAREGSRGYTF.

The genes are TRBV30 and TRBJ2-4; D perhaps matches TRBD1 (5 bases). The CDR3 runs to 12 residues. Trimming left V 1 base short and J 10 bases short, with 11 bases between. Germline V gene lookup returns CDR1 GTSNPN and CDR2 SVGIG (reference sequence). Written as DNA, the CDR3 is TGTGCCTGGAGTGCGACAGTGACTATTCAGTACTTC. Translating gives CAWSATVTIQYF.

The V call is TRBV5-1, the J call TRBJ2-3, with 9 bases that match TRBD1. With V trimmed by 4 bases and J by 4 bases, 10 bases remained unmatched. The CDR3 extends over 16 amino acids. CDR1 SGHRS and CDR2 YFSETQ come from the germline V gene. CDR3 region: CASSLKDRGRSDTQYF. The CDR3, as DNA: TGCGCCAGCAGCCTAAAGGACAGGGGAAGATCAGATACGCAGTATTTT.

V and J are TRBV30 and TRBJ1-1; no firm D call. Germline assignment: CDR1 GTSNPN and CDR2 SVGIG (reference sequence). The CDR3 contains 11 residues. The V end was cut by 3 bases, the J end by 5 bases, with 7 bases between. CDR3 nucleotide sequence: TGTGCCTGGAGGAGGGAGACTGAAGCTTTCTTT. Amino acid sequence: CAWRRETEAFF.

CDR3 DNA sequence: TGTGCCAGCAGCTTTGACAGGGGCACTGAAGCTTTCTTT. This encodes CASSFDRGTEAFF. V is TRBV7-9 and J is TRBJ1-1; 8 positions match TRBD1. This CDR3 contains 13 residues. V gave up 3 bases and J gave up 4 bases; unmatched junction bases: 1. Germline V CDR1 and CDR2: SEHNR, FQNEAQ (reference sequence). Full variable domain (rest looked up from reference TRBV7-9 and TRBJ1-1): DTGVSQNPRHKITKRGQNVTFRCDPISEHNRLYWYRQTLGQGPEFLTYFQNEAQLEKSRLLSDRFSAERPKGSFSTLEIQRTEQGDSAMYLCASSFDRGTEAFFGQGTRLTVV.

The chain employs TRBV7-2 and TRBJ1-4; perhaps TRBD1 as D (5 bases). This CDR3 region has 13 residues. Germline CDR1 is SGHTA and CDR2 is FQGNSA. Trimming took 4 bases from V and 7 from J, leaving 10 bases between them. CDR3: CASSSQGSEKLFF. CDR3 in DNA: TGTGCCAGCAGCTCGCAGGGAAGTGAAAAACTGTTTTTT.

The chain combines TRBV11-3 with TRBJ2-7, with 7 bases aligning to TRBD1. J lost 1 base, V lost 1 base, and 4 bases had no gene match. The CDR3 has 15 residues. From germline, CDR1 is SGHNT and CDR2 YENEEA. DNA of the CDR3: TGTGCCAGCAGCTTAGGGCCAGGGGGTTCCTACGAGCAGTACTTC. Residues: CASSLGPGGSYEQYF.

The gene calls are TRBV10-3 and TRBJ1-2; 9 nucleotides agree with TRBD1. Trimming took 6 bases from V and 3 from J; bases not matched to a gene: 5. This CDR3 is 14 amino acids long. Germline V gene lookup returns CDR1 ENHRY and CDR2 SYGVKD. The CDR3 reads CAIRGQGDYYGYTF. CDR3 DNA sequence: TGTGCCATCAGGGGACAGGGTGACTACTATGGCTACACCTTC.

DNA of the CDR3: TGTGCCACCCGACTCTTAAACAGGGGAGCCCTTGGCTACACCTTC. Translation gives CATRLLNRGALGYTF. V gene TRBV7-9 combines with J gene TRBJ1-2; TRBD1 matches at 7 bases. Germline CDR1 is SEHNR and CDR2 is FQNEAQ (reference sequence). J gave up 7 bases and V 10 bases, and 18 bases lay outside the gene matches. The length of the CDR3 is 15 residues. Combining the CDR3 with reference TRBV7-9 and TRBJ1-2 gives the whole variable domain DTGVSQNPRHKITKRGQNVTFRCDPISEHNRLYWYRQTLGQGPEFLTYFQNEAQLEKSRLLSDRFSAERPKGSFSTLEIQRTEQGDSAMYLCATRLLNRGALGYTFGSGTRLTVV.

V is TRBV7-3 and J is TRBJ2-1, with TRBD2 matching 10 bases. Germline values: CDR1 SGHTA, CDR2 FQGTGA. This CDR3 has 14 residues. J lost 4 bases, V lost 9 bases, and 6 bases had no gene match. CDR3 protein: CASAVAGGYNEQFF. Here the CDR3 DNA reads TGTGCCAGTGCCGTAGCGGGGGGTTACAATGAGCAGTTCTTC.

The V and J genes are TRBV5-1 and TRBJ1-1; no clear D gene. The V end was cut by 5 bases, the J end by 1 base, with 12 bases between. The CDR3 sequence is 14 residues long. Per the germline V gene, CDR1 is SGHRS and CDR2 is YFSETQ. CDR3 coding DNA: TGCGCCAGCAGGCGACTCGGGTCGAACACTGAAGCTTTCTTT. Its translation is CASRRLGSNTEAFF.

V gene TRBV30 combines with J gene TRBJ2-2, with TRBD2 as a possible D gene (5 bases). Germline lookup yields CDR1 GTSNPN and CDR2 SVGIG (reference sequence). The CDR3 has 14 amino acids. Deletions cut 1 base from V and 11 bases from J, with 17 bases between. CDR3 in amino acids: CAWSGFRGWGELFF. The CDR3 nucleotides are TGTGCCTGGAGTGGGTTCCGGGGATGGGGAGAGCTGTTTTTT. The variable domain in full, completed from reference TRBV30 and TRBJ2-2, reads SQTIHQWPATLVQPVGSPLSLECTVEGTSNPNLYWYRQAAGRGLQLLFYSVGIGQISSEVPQNLSASRPQDRQFILSSKKLLLSDSGFYLCAWSGFRGWGELFFGEGSRLTVL.

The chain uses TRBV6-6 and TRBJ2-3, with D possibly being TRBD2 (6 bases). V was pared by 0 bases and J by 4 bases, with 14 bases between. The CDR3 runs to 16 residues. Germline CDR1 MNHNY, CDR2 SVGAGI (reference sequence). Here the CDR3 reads CASSYSSGQHADTQYF. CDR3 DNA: TGTGCCAGCAGTTACTCGAGCGGGCAACACGCAGATACGCAGTATTTT.

The CDR3 nucleotides read TGTGCCAGCAGCCTCCTCCCGGGAACCCAGTACTTC. This translates into CASSLLPGTQYF. The V gene is TRBV5-4, the J gene TRBJ2-5; D might be TRBD2 (5 bases). The length of the CDR3 is 12 residues. V was trimmed by 4 bases and J by 8 bases, leaving 12 bases between them. Germline-derived CDR1 and CDR2 are SGHNT and YYREEE (reference sequence).

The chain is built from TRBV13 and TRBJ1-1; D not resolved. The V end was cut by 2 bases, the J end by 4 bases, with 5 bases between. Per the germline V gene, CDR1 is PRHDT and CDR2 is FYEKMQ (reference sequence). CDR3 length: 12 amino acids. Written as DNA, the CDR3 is TGTGCCAGCAGCTTACGTCTCACTGAAGCTTTCTTT. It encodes CASSLRLTEAFF.

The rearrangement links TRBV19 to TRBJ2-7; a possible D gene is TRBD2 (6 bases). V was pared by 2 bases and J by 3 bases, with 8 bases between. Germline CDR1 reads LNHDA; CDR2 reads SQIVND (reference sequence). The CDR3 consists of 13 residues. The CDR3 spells CASSIQGGYEQYF. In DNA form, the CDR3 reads TGTGCCAGTAGTATACAGGGAGGCTACGAGCAGTACTTC.

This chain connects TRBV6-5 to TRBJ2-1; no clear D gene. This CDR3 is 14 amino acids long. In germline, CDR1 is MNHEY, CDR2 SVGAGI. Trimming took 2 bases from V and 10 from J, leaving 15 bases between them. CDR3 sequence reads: CASSYGPTPKEQFF. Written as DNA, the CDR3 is TGTGCCAGCAGTTACGGGCCCACTCCGAAAGAGCAGTTCTTC.

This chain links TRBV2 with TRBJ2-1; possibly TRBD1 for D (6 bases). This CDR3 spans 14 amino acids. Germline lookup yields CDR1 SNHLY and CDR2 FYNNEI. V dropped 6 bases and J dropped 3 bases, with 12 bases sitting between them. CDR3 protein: CASRSRGLYNEQFF. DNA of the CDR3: TGTGCCAGCAGGAGCAGGGGTCTCTACAATGAGCAGTTCTTC.

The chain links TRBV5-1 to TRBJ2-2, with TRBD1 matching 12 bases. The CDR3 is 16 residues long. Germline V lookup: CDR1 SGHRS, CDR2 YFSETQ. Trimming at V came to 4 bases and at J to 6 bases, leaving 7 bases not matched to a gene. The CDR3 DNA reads TGCGCCAGCAGCGACCCCCGGGACAGGGGGCCCGGGGAGCTGTTTTTT. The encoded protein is CASSDPRDRGPGELFF.

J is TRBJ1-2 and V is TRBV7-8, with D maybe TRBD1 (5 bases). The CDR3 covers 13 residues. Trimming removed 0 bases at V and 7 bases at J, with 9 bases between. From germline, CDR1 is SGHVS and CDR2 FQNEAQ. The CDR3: CASSLAQVGGYTF. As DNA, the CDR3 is TGTGCCAGCAGCTTAGCACAGGTTGGTGGCTACACCTTC.

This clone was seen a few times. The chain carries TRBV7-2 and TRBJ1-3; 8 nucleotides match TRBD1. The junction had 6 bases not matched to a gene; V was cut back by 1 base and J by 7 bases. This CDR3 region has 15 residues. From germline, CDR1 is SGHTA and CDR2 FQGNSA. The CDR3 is CASSLVGTGGNTIYF. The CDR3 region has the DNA TGTGCCAGCAGCTTAGTTGGGACAGGAGGGAACACCATATATTTT.

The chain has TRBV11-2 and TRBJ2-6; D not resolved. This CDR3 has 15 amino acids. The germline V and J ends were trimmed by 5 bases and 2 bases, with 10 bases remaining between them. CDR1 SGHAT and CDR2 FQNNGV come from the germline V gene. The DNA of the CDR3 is TGTGCCAGCAGCCGCACCGGAGCTGGGGCCAACGTCCTGACTTTC. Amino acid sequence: CASSRTGAGANVLTF.

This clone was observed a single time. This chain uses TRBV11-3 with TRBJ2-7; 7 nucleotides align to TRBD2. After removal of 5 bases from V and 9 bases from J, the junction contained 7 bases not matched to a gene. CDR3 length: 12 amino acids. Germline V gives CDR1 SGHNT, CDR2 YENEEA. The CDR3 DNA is TGTGCCAGCAGCAACGAGGGAGGGAGGCAGTACTTC. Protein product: CASSNEGGRQYF.

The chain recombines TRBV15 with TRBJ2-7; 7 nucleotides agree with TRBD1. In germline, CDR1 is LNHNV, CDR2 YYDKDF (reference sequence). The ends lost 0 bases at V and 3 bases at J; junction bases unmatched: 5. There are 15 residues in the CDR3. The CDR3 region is CATSRDRAGGYEQYF. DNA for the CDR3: TGTGCCACCAGCAGAGATCGGGCAGGGGGCTACGAGCAGTACTTC. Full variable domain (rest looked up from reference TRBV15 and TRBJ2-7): DAMVIQNPRYQVTQFGKPVTLSCSQTLNHNVMYWYQQKSSQAPKLLFHYYDKDFNNEADTPDNFQSRRPNTSFCFLDIRSPGLGDTAMYLCATSRDRAGGYEQYFGPGTRLTVT.

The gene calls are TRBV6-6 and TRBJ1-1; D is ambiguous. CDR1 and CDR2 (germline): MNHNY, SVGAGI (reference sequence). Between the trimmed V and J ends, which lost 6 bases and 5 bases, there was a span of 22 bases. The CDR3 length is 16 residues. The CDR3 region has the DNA TGTGCCAGCAGCGACGGGCGCGGCGGGGTTAGTACTGAAGCTTTCTTT. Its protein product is CASSDGRGGVSTEAFF.